These T cell receptor beta chains were read from a single sample in a study of T cell changes during pregnancy in multiple sclerosis. Using immunoSEQ multiplex PCR, the repertoire was profiled, and TCRdb retains in-frame clones only, with some absent. The table has fewer than 30,000 clones, roughly 87% seen once. The starting material was CD8+ T cells from peripheral blood mononuclear cells, obtained in the second trimester of pregnancy. The receptors were gathered from a female donor with multiple sclerosis, enrolled in a pregnancy study. CDR3s include the opening cysteine and the closing phenylalanine or tryptophan. A D gene is named only where the DNA matches it firmly. The size entry is marked missing in some rows and otherwise reads once, few, many or a size class.

clone_size	d_call	v_call	j_call	cdr3_aa	cdr3_nt
.	.	TRBV6-4	TRBJ1-1	CASSDGAGEAFF	TGTGCCAGCAGTGACGGGGCAGGGGAAGCTTTCTTT
.	.	TRBV6-5	TRBJ1-1	CASSYKPGLNTEAFF	TGTGCCAGCAGTTACAAGCCAGGTTTGAACACTGAAGCTTTCTTT
.	.	TRBV15	TRBJ2-7	CATSRNLGVSYEQYF	TGTGCCACCAGCAGAAACCTAGGGGTCTCCTACGAGCAGTACTTC
.	.	TRBV6-1	TRBJ2-5	CASSEGPGQETQYF	TGTGCCAGCAGTGAAGGGCCAGGGCAGGAGACCCAGTACTTC
.	TRBD1	TRBV19	TRBJ1-2	CASSIGTDTPYGYTF	TGTGCCAGTAGTATCGGGACAGATACTCCCTATGGCTACACCTTC
.	.	TRBV5-8	TRBJ2-7	CASSLDLLEYEQYF	TGTGCCAGCAGCTTGGACCTACTAGAATACGAGCAGTACTTC
.	.	TRBV7-8	TRBJ2-7	CASSLQGTYYEQYF	TGTGCCAGCAGCCTACAGGGAACCTACTACGAGCAGTACTTC
.	.	TRBV21-1	TRBJ2-3	CASSKKGGSTDTQYF	TGTGCCAGCAGCAAAAAGGGGGGGAGCACAGATACGCAGTATTTT
.	.	TRBV18	TRBJ2-1	CASSTTGHPGDWVRNNEQFF	TGTGCCAGCTCTACCACGGGGCACCCGGGGGACTGGGTGAGAAACAATGAGCAGTTCTTC
.	TRBD1	TRBV9	TRBJ2-1	CASSARTGPLRNEQFF	TGTGCCAGCAGCGCTAGGACAGGCCCTTTGAGAAATGAGCAGTTCTTC
.	TRBD1	TRBV19	TRBJ2-2	CASSPLSFGTGGAGLGFAGELFF	TGTGCCAGTAGTCCGCTGTCCTTCGGGACAGGGGGCGCCGGGCTGGGATTCGCCGGGGAGCTGTTTTTT
.	.	TRBV28	TRBJ1-5	CASSLNSPIDQPQHF	TGTGCCAGCAGTTTGAACAGCCCAATAGATCAGCCCCAGCATTTT
.	.	TRBV6-1	TRBJ2-7	CASSEGGGFEYF	TGTGCCAGCAGTGAAGGCGGAGGGTTCGAGTACTTC
.	TRBD1	TRBV7-2	TRBJ1-1	CASSHHRGYMNTEAFF	TGTGCCAGCAGCCATCACAGGGGTTATATGAACACTGAAGCTTTCTTT
.	TRBD1	TRBV19	TRBJ2-1	CASSIVRGLHNEQFF	TGTGCCAGTAGTATTGTCAGGGGGCTGCACAATGAGCAGTTCTTC
.	.	TRBV7-9	TRBJ2-7	CASSRSPYEQYF	TGTGCCAGCAGTCGTAGCCCCTACGAGCAGTACTTC
few	TRBD2	TRBV4-1	TRBJ2-1	CASSHLPGLAEYNEQFF	TGCGCCAGCAGCCATTTACCGGGACTAGCGGAATACAATGAGCAGTTCTTC
.	TRBD1	TRBV13	TRBJ2-4	CASSGPDRGEAKNIQYF	TGTGCCAGCAGCGGACCGGACAGGGGCGAAGCCAAAAACATTCAGTACTTC
.	.	TRBV4-3	TRBJ1-1	CASSQDLGQVNTEAFF	TGCGCCAGCAGCCAAGACTTGGGGCAGGTGAACACTGAAGCTTTCTTT
.	.	TRBV9	TRBJ2-1	CASSVGVSYNEQFF	TGTGCCAGCAGCGTAGGAGTCTCCTACAATGAGCAGTTCTTC
.	.	TRBV27	TRBJ1-4	CASTYGRGVEKLFF	TGTGCCAGCACGTACGGCAGGGGAGTCGAAAAACTGTTTTTT
.	TRBD2	TRBV7-9	TRBJ2-1	CASSSRLAGRSNEQFF	TGTGCCAGCAGCTCAAGACTAGCGGGAAGGTCGAATGAGCAGTTCTTC
.	TRBD1	TRBV27	TRBJ1-2	CASSLLGDRGYGYTF	TGTGCCAGCAGTCTCCTCGGGGACAGGGGGTATGGCTACACCTTC
.	.	TRBV5-5	TRBJ2-6	CASSTGQRVTSGANVLTF	TGTGCCAGCAGCACCGGACAGAGGGTAACTTCTGGGGCCAACGTCCTGACTTTC
.	.	TRBV7-9	TRBJ2-5	CASSLGRIEVETQYF	TGTGCCAGCAGCTTAGGCCGGATAGAGGTTGAGACCCAGTACTTC